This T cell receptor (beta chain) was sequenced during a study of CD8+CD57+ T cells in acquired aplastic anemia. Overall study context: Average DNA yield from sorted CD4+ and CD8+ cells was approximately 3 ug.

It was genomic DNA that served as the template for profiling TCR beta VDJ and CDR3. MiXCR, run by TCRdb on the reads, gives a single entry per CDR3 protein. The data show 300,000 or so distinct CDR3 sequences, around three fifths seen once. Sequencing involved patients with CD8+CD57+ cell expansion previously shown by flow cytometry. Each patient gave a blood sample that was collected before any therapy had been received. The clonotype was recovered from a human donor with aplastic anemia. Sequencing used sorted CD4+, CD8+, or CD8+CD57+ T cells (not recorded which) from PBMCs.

The CDR3 bases are TGTGCCAGCAGCTATGGAGGACCCTCAGGAGATACGCAGTATTTT. It specifies CASSYGGPSGDTQYF. The chain recombines TRBV7-9 with TRBJ2-3; weak D call: TRBD2 (5 bases). The CDR3 extends over 15 amino acids. CDR1 is SEHNR and CDR2 is FQNEAQ in the germline V gene (reference sequence). Trimming took off 4 bases at V and 5 bases at J, with 16 bases between the two ends.